This record concerns one TCR beta chain sequence. The CDR3 is 17 residues long. Unmatched junction bases numbered 11, after V lost 1 base and J lost 8 bases. CDR1 is KGHSH, CDR2 LQKENI, per germline. Authors' analysis steps: Amplified reference gene primers provided the basis for estimating nucleated cell counts. Sequencing was performed with immunoSEQ multiplex PCR; in TCRdb, only in-frame clones are kept and a portion is missing. V and J calls and clone size are copied from that table; D and trimming were computed from the DNA. In the table there are hundreds of thousands of clones, about nine tenths of which are singletons. Seattle patients were enrolled during active infection and followed longitudinally. The record originates from a study of blood T cell repertoires in COVID-19. As for the study in general: T cells, B-cell-depleted T cells, or PBMCs supplied cDNA or gDNA.

The rearrangement links TRBV18 to TRBJ1-6; 7 bases fit TRBD1. The TCR comes from a woman aged 45-65 years with COVID-19, enrolled during active disease. Material: peripheral blood. In DNA, the CDR3 is TGTGCCAGCTCACCACAGTTAACGGACAGGCGTGATTCACCCCTCCACTTT. Amino acids: CASSPQLTDRRDSPLHF.